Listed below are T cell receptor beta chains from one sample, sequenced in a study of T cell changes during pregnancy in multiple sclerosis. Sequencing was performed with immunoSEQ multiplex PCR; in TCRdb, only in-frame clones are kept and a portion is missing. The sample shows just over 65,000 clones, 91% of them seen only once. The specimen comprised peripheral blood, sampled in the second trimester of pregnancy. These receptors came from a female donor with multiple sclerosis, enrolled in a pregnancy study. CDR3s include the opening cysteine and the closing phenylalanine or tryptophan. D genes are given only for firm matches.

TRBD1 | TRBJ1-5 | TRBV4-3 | CASSQEATGARNQPQHF
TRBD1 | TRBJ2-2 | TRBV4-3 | CASSQDRDRGRELFF
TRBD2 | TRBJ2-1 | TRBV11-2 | CASSSGTSGGLYNEQFF
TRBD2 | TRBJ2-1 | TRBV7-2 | CASRWTSDLYNEQFF
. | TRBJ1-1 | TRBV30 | CAWSMRSEAFF
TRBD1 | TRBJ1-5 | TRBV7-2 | CASSTFSGGAGNQPQHF
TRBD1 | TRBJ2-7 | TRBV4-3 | CASSQAGQGAIEQYF
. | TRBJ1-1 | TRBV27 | CASSLLGGRAFF
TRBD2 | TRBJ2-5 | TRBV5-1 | CASSLVGLAGDGETQYF
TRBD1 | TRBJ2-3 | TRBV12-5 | CASGLRHWTGGTDTQYF
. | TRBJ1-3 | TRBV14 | CASSQAVEVAGNTIYF
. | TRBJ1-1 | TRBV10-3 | CAISESRQYEAFF
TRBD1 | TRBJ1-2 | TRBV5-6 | CASSLEQGIGGYTF
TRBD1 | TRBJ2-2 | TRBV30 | CAWSGGTVYTGELFF
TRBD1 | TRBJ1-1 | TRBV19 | CASSIYAGTENTEAFF
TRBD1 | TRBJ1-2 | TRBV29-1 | CSVRGQGLNYGYTF
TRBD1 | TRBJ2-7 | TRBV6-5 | CASNDRGRSYEQYF
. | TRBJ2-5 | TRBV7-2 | CASSLAGPFETQYF
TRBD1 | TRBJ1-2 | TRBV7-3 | CASSPDRDYGYTF
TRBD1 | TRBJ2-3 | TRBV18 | CASSLTGLDTQYF
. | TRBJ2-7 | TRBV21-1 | CASSLIRDRSYEQYF
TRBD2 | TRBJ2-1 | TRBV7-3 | CASSLGLARGGVGEQFF
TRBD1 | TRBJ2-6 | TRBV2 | CASRTGGSGANVLTF
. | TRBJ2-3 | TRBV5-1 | CASSLEMGADTQYF
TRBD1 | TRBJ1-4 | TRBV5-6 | CASSAGQGTSKLFF
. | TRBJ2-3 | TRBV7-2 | CASSLNGRTSTDTQYF
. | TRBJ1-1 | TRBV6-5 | CASSFTGLNTEAFF
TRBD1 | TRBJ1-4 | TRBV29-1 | CSVLTGDYEKLFF
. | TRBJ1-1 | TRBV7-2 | CASNPGGGRLNTEAFF
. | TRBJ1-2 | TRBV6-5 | CASTEGGGKDYGYTF
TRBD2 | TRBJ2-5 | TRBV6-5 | CASIPSGGPSETQYF
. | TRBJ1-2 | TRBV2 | CASSASRGRTDGYGYTF
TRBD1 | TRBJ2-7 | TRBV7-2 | CASSFSDRGFSYEQYF